This T cell receptor beta chain was sequenced in a study of breast tumors, draining lymph nodes, adjacent tissues. Points from the study as a whole: Tumors had less TCR diversity than lymph nodes, more than nontumor tissue.

Samples came from axillary lymph nodes draining the breast cancer. The trim removed 2 bases at V and 4 bases at J, leaving 10 bases unmatched. The germline V gene has CDR1 SGHTA and CDR2 FQGNSA. The CDR3 runs to 16 residues. TCRdb recomputed calls from the multiplex PCR reads with MiXCR, one row per CDR3 protein. Among approximately 150,000 distinct CDR3 sequences, 30% to 35% were seen once, and the ten largest hold less than 2.5%. This clonotype was detected ten times or more. Its cognate antigen is unknown. Sequences were obtained from axillary lymph node tissue. The rearrangement joins TRBV7-2 to TRBJ1-2; 7 bases line up with TRBD1. The clonotype originates from a female donor with breast cancer. Some clones in this sample may be carry-over from other donors' samples. The CDR3 DNA follows: TGTGCCAGCAGCTTAAATTTTCAGGGACAGCTCTATGGCTACACCTTC. This sequence encodes CASSLNFQGQLYGYTF. Looking up the rest from reference TRBV7-2 and TRBJ1-2 gives the full variable domain: GAGVSQSPSNKVTEKGKDVELRCDPISGHTALYWYRQSLGQGLEFLIYFQGNSAPDKSGLPSDRFSAERTGGSVSTLTIQRTQQEDSAVYLCASSLNFQGQLYGYTFGSGTRLTVV.